This TCR beta chain originates from a study of T cells in Graves' hyperthyroidism and ophthalmopathy. Study context: Peripheral blood was acquired at first diagnosis, ahead of any therapy whatsoever. Findings and caveats of the study: Model predictions of ophthalmopathy came a median approximately 6.2 months before onset. Blood also carried most thyroid clonotypes expanded above 0.001.

The germline V gene has CDR1 LNHDA and CDR2 SQIVND (reference sequence). V lost 5 bases to trimming and J lost 2 bases; unmatched junction nucleotides: 10. This CDR3 has 17 amino acids. Orbital computed tomography, thyroid ultrasound, serum thyroxine and TRAb, and clinical symptoms together informed the diagnoses. Amplification targeted TCR beta CDR3 regions from RNA transcripts. The HTBI primer set was used in a first-round RT-PCR of the TCR CDR3. One entry per CDR3 protein results from TCRdb running MiXCR on the multiplex PCR reads. The repertoire includes nearly 600,000 distinct CDR3 sequences, approximately 14% of them detected once, and roughly 7% sits in the top ten. This clonotype was counted only a few times. As yet, its antigen is unknown.

Material for sequencing was blood. The chain recombines TRBV19 with TRBJ1-5, with 9 bases matching TRBD1. The receptor was isolated from a woman between 18 and 29 years old with Graves' ophthalmopathy. CDR3 protein: CASSGGQGLSGNQPQHF. Written as DNA, the CDR3 is TGTGCCAGTAGTGGGGGACAGGGTTTATCCGGCAATCAGCCCCAGCATTTT.